This TCR beta chain was sequenced for a study of patients and donors after allogeneic stem cell transplantation. This CDR3 comprises 16 residues. Germline V lookup: CDR1 DFQATT, CDR2 SNEGSKA (reference sequence). With 0 bases clipped from V and 2 bases from J, the junction kept 9 bases outside the gene matches. One entry per CDR3 protein, called by TCRdb with MiXCR from the RT-PCR reads. The sample carries about 70,000 distinct CDR3 sequences, about 30% recorded once. Sequences were obtained from blood, either unsorted or a sorted T cell fraction (not recorded which). This chain links TRBV20-1 with TRBJ1-2, with 7 nucleotides matching TRBD1. The source of this sequence is a human donor who was either an allogeneic HSCT recipient or a stem cell or donor lymphocyte infusion donor (not recorded which). It is not recorded whose cells these are; they may come from a transplant donor. The CDR3 nucleotides are TGCAGTGCTAGAGATATAGCCGGGACAGCGAACTATGGCTACACCTTC. It translates to CSARDIAGTANYGYTF.